The 3 T cell receptor beta chains below come from one sample, sequenced in a study of early T cells in non-severe SARS-CoV-2 infection. Each CDR3 protein gets one entry after TCRdb re-called the 5' RACE reads with MiXCR. The sample lists 36,000 or so distinct CDR3 sequences; around 4% were seen once. Source material: whole blood. Receptors were obtained from an adult who was a healthcare worker with PCR-confirmed SARS-CoV-2 infection or an uninfected control (not recorded which).

This clonotype appeared many times. The rearrangement links TRBV6-1 to TRBJ2-3, with D hard to call. CDR1 is MNHNS and CDR2 is SASEGT in the germline V gene. The CDR3 extends over 14 amino acids. The V end was cut by 6 bases, the J end by 0 bases, with 10 bases between. The CDR3 DNA reads TGTGCCAGCAGGGATGGCGGTAGCACAGATACGCAGTATTTT. Its protein is CASRDGGSTDTQYF.

This clonotype was seen at least ten times. The rearrangement joins TRBV7-2 to TRBJ2-4; TRBD2 agrees at 12 bases. This CDR3 is built from 18 residues. The V gene's germline CDR1 is SGHTA and CDR2 FQGNSA. V gave up 1 base and J gave up 0 bases; unmatched junction bases: 4. The CDR3 is CASSLVRTSGIAKNIQYF. CDR3 nucleotide sequence: TGTGCCAGCAGCTTAGTTCGGACTAGCGGGATAGCCAAAAACATTCAGTACTTC.

In its sample, this clonotype was seen many times. The V and J genes are TRBV7-9 and TRBJ2-5; weak D call: TRBD2 (5 bases). Trimming cost V 6 bases and J 2 bases, with 22 bases left between them. The CDR3 length is 17 residues. Per germline, CDR1 SEHNR and CDR2 FQNEAQ (reference sequence). DNA for the CDR3: TGTGCCAGCAGTCCCCGGGGTGGAGGCCCCACTCAAGAGACCCAGTACTTC. As protein: CASSPRGGGPTQETQYF.